These 6 T cell receptor beta chains were sequenced from one sample in a study of CD8 T cells in ankylosing spondylitis. Study results and limitations: There was a TCR beta motif, made of several highly homologous variants, that appeared characteristic of ankylosing spondylitis blood.

Antigens for these TCRs are unknown. A single record per CDR3 protein comes from TCRdb applying MiXCR to the 5' RACE reads. The profile shows about 540,000 distinct CDR3 sequences, approximately 12% of them singletons. Sequenced input: blood, either unsorted or a sorted T cell fraction (not recorded which). These receptors came from a male donor with ankylosing spondylitis.

In its sample, this clonotype was seen many times. The rearrangement links TRBV5-1 to TRBJ2-1; the match to TRBD2 covers 11 bases. This CDR3 comprises 17 residues. CDR1 and CDR2 from the germline V gene are SGHRS and YFSETQ. Trimming took 1 base from V and 7 from J; bases not matched to a gene: 10. CDR3 protein: CASSLRILRTSGNEQFF. In nucleotides, the CDR3 is TGCGCCAGCAGCTTGCGGATTTTAAGGACTAGCGGGAATGAGCAGTTCTTC.

The rearrangement links TRBV15 to TRBJ1-6; 7 nucleotides line up with TRBD1. V was clipped by 1 base and J by 7 bases; unmatched bases: 4. Germline loops: CDR1 LNHNV, CDR2 YYDKDF (reference sequence). The CDR3 is made up of 15 amino acids. The CDR3 sequence: CATSRGGTENSPLHF. The CDR3 nucleotides read TGTGCCACCAGCAGAGGTGGGACAGAGAATTCACCCCTCCACTTT.

The gene calls are TRBV4-1 and TRBJ1-2, with D perhaps matching TRBD1 (6 bases). Trimming took off 0 bases at V and 8 bases at J, with 13 bases between the two ends. Per the germline V gene, CDR1 is MGHRA and CDR2 is YSYEKL. The CDR3 loop spans 14 amino acids. CDR3 residues: CASSQDHRVRGYTF. DNA of the CDR3: TGCGCCAGCAGCCAAGACCACAGGGTCCGGGGCTACACCTTC.

There are a few counts of this clonotype. This chain links TRBV20-1 with TRBJ1-1; D is possibly TRBD1 (6 bases). The CDR3 length is 13 residues. Germline V lookup: CDR1 DFQATT, CDR2 SNEGSKA (reference sequence). CDR3 region: CRGEGGRSTEAFF. Here the CDR3 DNA reads TGCAGGGGAGAGGGGGGGAGAAGCACTGAAGCTTTCTTT.

This clonotype was detected a few times. The chain has TRBV24-1 and TRBJ2-1; D is perhaps TRBD1 (6 bases). The V end was cut by 3 bases, the J end by 5 bases, with 10 bases between. The germline V gene encodes CDR1 KGHDR and CDR2 SFDVKD. This CDR3 has 14 residues. The CDR3 region has the DNA TGTGCCACCAGTGATCCCGGACAGAACAATGAGCAGTTCTTC. Its translation is CATSDPGQNNEQFF.

The chain recombines TRBV27 with TRBJ1-6; D is unclear. The V gene lost 6 bases and the J gene lost 7 bases, with 19 bases spanning the gap. The CDR3 is made up of 16 amino acids. Per the germline V gene, CDR1 is MNHEY and CDR2 is SMNVEV (reference sequence). Written as DNA, the CDR3 is TGTGCCAGCAGCTTGTCCGAGGCAGGCAAAAATTCACCCCTCCACTTT. This translates into CASSLSEAGKNSPLHF.